This T cell receptor (beta chain) was sequenced for a study of immune cell composition in non-small cell lung cancer. Looking at the study overall: Most cases were lung adenocarcinoma or squamous cell carcinoma.

The CDR3 runs 14 residues. V gave up 4 bases and J gave up 4 bases, with 13 bases separating them. CDR1 SGDLS and CDR2 YYNGEE come from the germline V gene. Sequenced by immunoSEQ multiplex PCR; TCRdb stores in-frame clones only, minus some. Of 6,000 to 8,000 clones in the sample, around 78% were seen once. Sample: lung tumor tissue. The TCR comes from a human donor with non-small cell lung cancer. This chain uses TRBV9 with TRBJ2-3; maybe TRBD2 (6 bases). CDR3 sequence reads: CASSPRTTADTQYF. In nucleotides, the CDR3 is TGTGCCAGCAGCCCGCGGACTACCGCAGATACGCAGTATTTT.